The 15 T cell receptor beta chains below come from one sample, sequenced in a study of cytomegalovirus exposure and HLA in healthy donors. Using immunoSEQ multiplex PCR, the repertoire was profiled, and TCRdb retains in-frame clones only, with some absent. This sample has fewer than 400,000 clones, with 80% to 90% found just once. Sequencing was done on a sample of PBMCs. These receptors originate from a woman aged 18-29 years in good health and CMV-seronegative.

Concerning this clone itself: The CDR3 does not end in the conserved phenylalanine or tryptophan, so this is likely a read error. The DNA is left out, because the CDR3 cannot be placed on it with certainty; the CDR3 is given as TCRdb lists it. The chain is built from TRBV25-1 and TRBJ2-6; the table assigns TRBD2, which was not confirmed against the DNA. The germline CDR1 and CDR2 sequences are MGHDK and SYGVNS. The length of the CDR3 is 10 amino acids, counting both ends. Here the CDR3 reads CASRSRLAGD.

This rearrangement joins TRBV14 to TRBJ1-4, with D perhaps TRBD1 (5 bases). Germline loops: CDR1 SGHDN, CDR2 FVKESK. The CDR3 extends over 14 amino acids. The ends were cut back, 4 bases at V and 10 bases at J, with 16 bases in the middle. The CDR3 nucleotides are TGTGCCAGCAGCCTTACAGGCCTATCGGGAAAACTGTTTTTT. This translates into CASSLTGLSGKLFF.

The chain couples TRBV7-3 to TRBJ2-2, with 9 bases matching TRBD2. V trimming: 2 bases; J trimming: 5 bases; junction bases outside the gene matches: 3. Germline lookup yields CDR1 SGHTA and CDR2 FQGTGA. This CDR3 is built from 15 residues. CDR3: CASSLGGRETGELFF. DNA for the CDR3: TGTGCCAGCAGCTTAGGCGGGAGGGAAACCGGGGAGCTGTTTTTT.

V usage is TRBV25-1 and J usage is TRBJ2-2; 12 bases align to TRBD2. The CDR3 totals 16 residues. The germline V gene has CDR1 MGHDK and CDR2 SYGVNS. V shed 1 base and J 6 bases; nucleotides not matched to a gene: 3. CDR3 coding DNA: TGTGCCAGCAGTGAATTCGGACTAGCGGGATCCGGGGAGCTGTTTTTT. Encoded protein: CASSEFGLAGSGELFF.

The CDR3 nucleotides read TGTGCCAGCAGCCAAGCGATCGGACTAGCGGGAGGGGGGAATGAGCAGTTCTTC. Encoded protein: CASSQAIGLAGGGNEQFF. The rearrangement joins TRBV4-2 to TRBJ2-1; 15 nucleotides agree with TRBD2. The CDR3 loop spans 18 amino acids. V was clipped by 1 base and J by 7 bases; unmatched bases: 8. Germline V gene lookup returns CDR1 LGHNA and CDR2 YNFKEQ.

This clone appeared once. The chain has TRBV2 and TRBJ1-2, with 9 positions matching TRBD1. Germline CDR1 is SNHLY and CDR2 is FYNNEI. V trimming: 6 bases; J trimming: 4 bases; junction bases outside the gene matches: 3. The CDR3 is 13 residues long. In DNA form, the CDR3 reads TGTGCCAGCAGGGGGACAGGGCCCTATGGCTACACCTTC. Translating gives CASRGTGPYGYTF.

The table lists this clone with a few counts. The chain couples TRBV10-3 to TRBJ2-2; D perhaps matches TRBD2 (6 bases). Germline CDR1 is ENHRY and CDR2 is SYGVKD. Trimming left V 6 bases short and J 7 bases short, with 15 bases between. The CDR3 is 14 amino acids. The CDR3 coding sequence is TGTGCCATCAGAGGCACCGGCGGGGTCGGGGAGCTGTTTTTT. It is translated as CAIRGTGGVGELFF.

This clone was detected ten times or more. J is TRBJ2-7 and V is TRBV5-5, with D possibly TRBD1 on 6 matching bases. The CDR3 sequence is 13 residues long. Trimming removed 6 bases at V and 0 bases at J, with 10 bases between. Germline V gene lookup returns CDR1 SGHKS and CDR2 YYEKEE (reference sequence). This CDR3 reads CASTLTGSYEQYF. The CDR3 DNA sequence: TGTGCCAGCACTTTGACAGGCTCCTACGAGCAGTACTTC.

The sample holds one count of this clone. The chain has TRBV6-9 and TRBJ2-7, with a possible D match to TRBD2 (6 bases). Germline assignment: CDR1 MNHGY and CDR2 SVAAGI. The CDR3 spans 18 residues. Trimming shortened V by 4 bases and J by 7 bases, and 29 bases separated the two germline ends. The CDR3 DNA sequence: TGTGCCAGCAGTTCCCAGTACCCCCGGGACTTGCGCTTATATGAGCAGTACTTC. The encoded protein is CASSSQYPRDLRLYEQYF.

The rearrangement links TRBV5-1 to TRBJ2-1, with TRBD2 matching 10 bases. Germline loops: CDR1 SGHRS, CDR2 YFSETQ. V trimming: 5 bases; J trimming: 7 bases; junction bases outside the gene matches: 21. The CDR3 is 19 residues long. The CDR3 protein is CASSVSSGSFGAGTNEQFF. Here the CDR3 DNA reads TGCGCCAGCAGTGTCTCTAGCGGGAGTTTCGGGGCGGGGACGAATGAGCAGTTCTTC.

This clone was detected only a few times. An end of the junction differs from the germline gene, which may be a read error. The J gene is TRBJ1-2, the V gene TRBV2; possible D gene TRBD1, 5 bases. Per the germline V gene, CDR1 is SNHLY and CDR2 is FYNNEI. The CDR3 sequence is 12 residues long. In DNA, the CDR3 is TGTGCCAGCAGTGAAGTGGTGGCGTGGGGCCCCTTC. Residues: CASSEVVAWGPF.

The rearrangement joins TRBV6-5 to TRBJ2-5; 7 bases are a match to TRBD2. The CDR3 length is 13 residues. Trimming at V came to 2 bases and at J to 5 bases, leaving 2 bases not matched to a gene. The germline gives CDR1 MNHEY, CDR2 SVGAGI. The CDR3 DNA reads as TGTGCCAGCAGTTACGAAGCGGGGGAGACCCAGTACTTC. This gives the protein CASSYEAGETQYF.

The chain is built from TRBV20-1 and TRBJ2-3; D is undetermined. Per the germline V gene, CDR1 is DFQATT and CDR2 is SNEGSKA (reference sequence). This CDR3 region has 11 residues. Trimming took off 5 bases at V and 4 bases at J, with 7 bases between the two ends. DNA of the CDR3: TGCAGTGCTCGGTCCTCAGATACGCAGTATTTT. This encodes CSARSSDTQYF.

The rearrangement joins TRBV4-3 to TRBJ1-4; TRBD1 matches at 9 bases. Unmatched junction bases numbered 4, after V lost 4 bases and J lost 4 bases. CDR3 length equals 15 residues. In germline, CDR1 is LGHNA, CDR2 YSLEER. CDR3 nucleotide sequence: TGCGCCAGCAGCCCCGGGACAGGGTTTAATGAAAAACTGTTTTTT. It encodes CASSPGTGFNEKLFF.

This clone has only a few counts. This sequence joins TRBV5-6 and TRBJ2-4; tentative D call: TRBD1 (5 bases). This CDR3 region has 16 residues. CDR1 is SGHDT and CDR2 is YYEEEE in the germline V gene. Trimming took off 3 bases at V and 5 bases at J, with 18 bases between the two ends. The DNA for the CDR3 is TGTGCCAGCAGCTCGGGCAGTCAGGGTGAGGAAAACATTCAGTACTTC. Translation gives CASSSGSQGEENIQYF.